Detailed here is one T cell receptor beta chain. The CDR3 covers 15 residues. The V and J ends lost 5 bases and 4 bases, in that order; junction bases with no gene match: 6. The germline V gene has CDR1 SGHRS and CDR2 YFSETQ. The entry originates in a study of control samples from healthy donors and cancer patients. Clones were read by immunoSEQ multiplex PCR, and TCRdb kept only the in-frame ones, dropping some. The table has around 230,000 clones, 85% to 95% seen once. This receptor was identified in a man aged 45-65 years in good health. This rearrangement joins TRBV5-1 to TRBJ1-4; 9 bases agree with TRBD1. The sample consisted of blood. The CDR3 region has the DNA TGCGCCAGCAGGGCCTCGGGACAGGGTAATGAAAAACTGTTTTTT. Translated: CASRASGQGNEKLFF.